This passage covers 4 T cell receptor beta chains from one sample sequenced in a study of cytotoxic CD8 clonotypes in ibrutinib-treated CLL. The assay was immunoSEQ multiplex PCR, and TCRdb's table has in-frame clones only and misses some. The sample has some 63,000 clones, less than 95% seen once. Sample: PBMCs, taken after 12 months of ibrutinib treatment. The receptors stem from a human donor with chronic lymphocytic leukemia.

This clone appeared a single time. This chain connects TRBV14 to TRBJ2-1; tentatively, D is TRBD1 or TRBD2 (5 bases each). Trimming stripped 4 bases from V and 0 bases from J, with 13 bases between. Germline V gene data show CDR1 as SGHDN and CDR2 as FVKESK. The CDR3 spans 16 residues. CDR3 in DNA: TGTGCCAGCAGCCCTTTCGGGGACGGCTCCTACAATGAGCAGTTCTTC. Translating it yields CASSPFGDGSYNEQFF.

This chain connects TRBV5-5 to TRBJ2-5; no definite D call. V was pared by 3 bases and J by 8 bases, with 14 bases between. From germline, CDR1 is SGHKS and CDR2 YYEKEE (reference sequence). The CDR3 sequence is 13 residues long. The chain's CDR3 is CASSSSVQGTQYF. The CDR3, as DNA: TGTGCCAGCAGCTCAAGCGTTCAAGGAACCCAGTACTTC.

CDR3 DNA: TGTGCCAGCAGCGTAACGCGGGAGCCCGGGGTATTCTACGAGCAGTACTTC. Protein sequence: CASSVTREPGVFYEQYF. The V gene is TRBV7-2, the J gene TRBJ2-7, with 7 bases matching TRBD2. Germline V gives CDR1 SGHTA, CDR2 FQGNSA. Trimming at V came to 5 bases and at J to 3 bases, leaving 16 bases not matched to a gene. The CDR3 length is 17 residues.

This sequence joins TRBV10-3 and TRBJ2-7; 10 nucleotides match TRBD2. The germline gives CDR1 ENHRY, CDR2 SYGVKD. This CDR3 has 15 amino acids. V shed 5 bases, J shed 4 bases, and the junction held 8 bases outside the gene matches. CDR3 DNA: TGTGCCATCAGTCCCGGGGCTAGCGGGAGTTACGAGCAGTACTTC. Amino acids: CAISPGASGSYEQYF.